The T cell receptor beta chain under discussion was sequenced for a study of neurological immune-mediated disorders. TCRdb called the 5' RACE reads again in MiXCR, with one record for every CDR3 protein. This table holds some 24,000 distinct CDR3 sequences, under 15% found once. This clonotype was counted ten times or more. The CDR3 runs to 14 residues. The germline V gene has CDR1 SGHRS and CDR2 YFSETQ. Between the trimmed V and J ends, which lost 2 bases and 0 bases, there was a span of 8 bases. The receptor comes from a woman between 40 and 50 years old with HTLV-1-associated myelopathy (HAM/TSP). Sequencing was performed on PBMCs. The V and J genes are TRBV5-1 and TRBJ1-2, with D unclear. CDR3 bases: TGCGCCAGCAGCTTATCGGGAGCTAACTATGGCTACACCTTC. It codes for CASSLSGANYGYTF.